A single sample gave rise to the 32 T cell receptor beta chains below, sequenced in a study of T cell responses to AZD1222 COVID-19 vaccine. Using immunoSEQ multiplex PCR, the repertoire was profiled, and TCRdb retains in-frame clones only, with some absent. The sample consists of roughly 130,000 clones, around 84% of them appearing once. Sequencing used peripheral blood, obtained on day 0 of AZD1222 vaccination. These receptors all stem from an adult in good health.

The J gene is TRBJ2-1, the V gene TRBV10-3, with D possibly TRBD2 on 5 matching bases. Germline CDR1 ENHRY, CDR2 SYGVKD. The CDR3 has 16 amino acids. V was pared by 4 bases and J by 5 bases, with 18 bases between. CDR3 region: CAISAEFLLGHNEQFF. In DNA, the CDR3 is TGTGCCATCAGTGCTGAATTTTTACTAGGCCACAATGAGCAGTTCTTC.

The chain recombines TRBV2 with TRBJ2-5; D gene uncertain. The V end was cut by 10 bases, the J end by 7 bases, with 19 bases between. The CDR3 is made up of 13 amino acids. Germline CDR1 SNHLY, CDR2 FYNNEI. CDR3 sequence: CATEDGRDPTQYF. In DNA form, the CDR3 reads TGTGCCACTGAGGACGGAAGGGATCCGACCCAGTACTTC.

The chain combines TRBV2 with TRBJ1-6; D not resolved. The V end was cut by 2 bases, the J end by 5 bases, with 13 bases between. CDR1 SNHLY and CDR2 FYNNEI come from the germline V gene. CDR3 length: 16 residues. CDR3 sequence reads: CASSESRTADNSPLHF. CDR3 coding DNA: TGTGCCAGCAGTGAAAGTAGGACGGCGGATAATTCACCCCTCCACTTT.

The V and J genes are TRBV11-2 and TRBJ2-1, with 11 bases fitting TRBD2. Germline V gives CDR1 SGHAT, CDR2 FQNNGV. J lost 3 bases, V lost 5 bases, and 0 bases had no gene match. There are 14 residues in the CDR3. CDR3 sequence (DNA): TGTGCCAGCAGCCTAGCGGGGGGCTACAATGAGCAGTTCTTC. This sequence encodes CASSLAGGYNEQFF.

The J gene is TRBJ2-7, the V gene TRBV19; D may be TRBD2 (7 bases). Germline CDR1 and CDR2: LNHDA and SQIVND (reference sequence). The CDR3 runs 15 residues. Between the trimmed V and J ends, which lost 0 bases and 2 bases, there was a span of 11 bases. This CDR3 reads CASSIDGGPAYEQYF. The CDR3 nucleotides are TGTGCCAGTAGTATAGACGGGGGGCCAGCCTACGAGCAGTACTTC.

This clone was seen just once. The chain employs TRBV7-2 and TRBJ2-7, with D possibly matching TRBD2 (7 bases). The germline V gene encodes CDR1 SGHTA and CDR2 FQGNSA. Trimming took off 4 bases at V and 2 bases at J, with 12 bases between the two ends. This CDR3 has 14 amino acids. The CDR3 DNA is TGTGCCAGCAGCTGGGGGAGGGGGACCTACGAGCAGTACTTC. It is translated as CASSWGRGTYEQYF. The whole variable domain, remainder taken from reference TRBV7-2 and TRBJ2-7, is GAGVSQSPSNKVTEKGKDVELRCDPISGHTALYWYRQSLGQGLEFLIYFQGNSAPDKSGLPSDRFSAERTGGSVSTLTIQRTQQEDSAVYLCASSWGRGTYEQYFGPGTRLTVT.

This clone has just one count. The chain combines TRBV11-2 with TRBJ2-7; D possibly corresponds to TRBD1 (5 bases). Per germline, CDR1 SGHAT and CDR2 FQNNGV. CDR3 size: 13 residues. V lost 1 base to trimming and J lost 3 bases, with 7 bases between them. This chain's CDR3 is CASSLGGGYEQYF. The DNA of the CDR3 is TGTGCCAGCAGCTTAGGGGGCGGCTACGAGCAGTACTTC.

The chain joins TRBV3-1 (or the pseudogene TRBV3-2) to TRBJ2-2; 10 bases are a match to TRBD2. Germline CDR1 and CDR2: LGHDT and YNNKEL (reference sequence). The CDR3 covers 16 residues. J lost 3 bases, V lost 1 base, and 2 bases had no gene match. The CDR3 region is CASSQGAGGYTGELFF. CDR3 nucleotides: TGTGCCAGCAGCCAAGGAGCGGGAGGGTACACCGGGGAGCTGTTTTTT.

This CDR3 is CASSEEARTYGYTF. In DNA, the CDR3 is TGTGCCAGCAGTGAAGAGGCCAGGACCTATGGCTACACCTTC. V usage is TRBV2 and J usage is TRBJ1-2; unclear D gene. This CDR3 region has 14 residues. Between the trimmed V and J ends, which lost 1 base and 4 bases, there was a span of 10 bases. CDR1 and CDR2 (germline): SNHLY, FYNNEI.

The chain links TRBV10-3 to TRBJ1-1; tentatively, D is TRBD1 (5 bases). Trimming removed 0 bases from V and 7 bases from J, with 9 bases in between. This CDR3 is 13 amino acids long. CDR1 and CDR2 from the germline V gene are ENHRY and SYGVKD. CDR3 in DNA: TGTGCCATCAGTGAGTCGGGGGACGGTGAAGCTTTCTTT. This sequence encodes CAISESGDGEAFF.

V and J are TRBV7-2 and TRBJ2-2; D is perhaps TRBD2 (5 bases). Germline CDR1 SGHTA, CDR2 FQGNSA. This CDR3 contains 16 residues. Deletions cut 2 bases from V and 1 base from J, with 11 bases between. CDR3 nucleotide sequence: TGTGCCAGCAGCTTATCCCCAAGCGGGAACACCGGGGAGCTGTTTTTT. Amino acid sequence: CASSLSPSGNTGELFF.

The chain is built from TRBV6-2 or TRBV6-3 and TRBJ1-3; 9 positions match TRBD1. CDR1 and CDR2 from the germline V gene are MNHEY and SVGEGT. The CDR3 length is 16 residues. Trimming at V came to 6 bases and at J to 6 bases, leaving 12 bases not matched to a gene. This chain's CDR3 is CASSFTGGYGENTIYF. In DNA form, the CDR3 reads TGTGCCAGCAGCTTTACAGGGGGCTACGGAGAAAACACCATATATTTT.

This chain uses TRBV6-6 with TRBJ1-1; 7 nucleotides agree with TRBD1. The CDR3 extends over 13 amino acids. Germline lookup yields CDR1 MNHNY and CDR2 SVGAGI (reference sequence). V shed 6 bases and J 4 bases; nucleotides not matched to a gene: 5. In nucleotides, the CDR3 is TGTGCCAGCAGAACAGGGGTATTCACTGAAGCTTTCTTT. Its protein product is CASRTGVFTEAFF.

This clone was detected many times. This chain links TRBV7-9 with TRBJ1-1, with D possibly being TRBD1 (6 bases). Germline assignment: CDR1 SEHNR and CDR2 FQNEAQ (reference sequence). CDR3 length equals 14 residues. The germline V and J ends were trimmed by 5 bases and 1 base, with 11 bases remaining between them. CDR3 sequence (DNA): TGTGCCAGCAGCGCCAGGGGACCGAACACTGAAGCTTTCTTT. Translation gives CASSARGPNTEAFF.

J is TRBJ1-2 and V is TRBV5-6; D remains unclear. The CDR3 is 15 amino acids. Trimming pared 5 bases from V and 1 base from J, leaving 15 bases between. Germline values: CDR1 SGHDT, CDR2 YYEEEE. In nucleotides, the CDR3 is TGTGCCAGCAGTTTGCTGGCCGCGGGTAACTATGGCTACACCTTC. This sequence encodes CASSLLAAGNYGYTF.

The V gene is TRBV6-2 or TRBV6-3, the J gene TRBJ2-7; 12 positions agree with TRBD2. The ends lost 5 bases at V and 2 bases at J; junction bases unmatched: 7. Per germline, CDR1 MNHEY and CDR2 SVGEGT. There are 16 residues in the CDR3. CDR3: CASSELLAGGPYEQYF. CDR3 sequence (DNA): TGTGCCAGCAGTGAGCTCCTAGCGGGGGGGCCCTACGAGCAGTACTTC.

The chain joins TRBV27 to TRBJ2-1, with 9 bases that match TRBD1. The CDR3 has 14 amino acids. Per the germline V gene, CDR1 is MNHEY and CDR2 is SMNVEV (reference sequence). With 3 bases clipped from V and 12 bases from J, the junction kept 9 bases outside the gene matches. The CDR3 DNA sequence: TGTGCCAGCAGTTTGGAAAACAGGGGGCAGGTGCAGTTCTTC. It encodes CASSLENRGQVQFF.

The V gene is TRBV28, the J gene TRBJ1-3; D is undetermined. The CDR3 has 15 amino acids. V lost 2 bases, J lost 0 bases, and 8 bases lay in between. Germline assignment: CDR1 MDHEN and CDR2 SYDVKM. CDR3 residues: CASSLLAISGNTIYF. Written as DNA, the CDR3 is TGTGCCAGCAGTTTACTGGCAATCTCTGGAAACACCATATATTTT.

The chain has TRBV6-7 and TRBJ2-5; D may be TRBD1 or TRBD2 (7 bases each). Being an ORF, TRBV6-7 has a function that is uncertain. The CDR3 covers 17 residues. Trimming took off 8 bases at V and 0 bases at J, with 22 bases between the two ends. CDR3 in DNA: TGTGCCAGCGAGGCTCTAAGCGGGACAGAATACCAAGAGACCCAGTACTTC. As protein: CASEALSGTEYQETQYF.

V usage is TRBV6-1 and J usage is TRBJ2-1, with a tentative D call TRBD2 (5 bases). The CDR3 has 15 residues. Germline V CDR1 and CDR2: MNHNS, SASEGT. V lost 1 base and J 2 bases, leaving 9 bases between the germline ends. This CDR3 is CASSEGSEPYNEQFF. The CDR3 DNA reads TGTGCCAGCAGTGAAGGTAGCGAACCCTACAATGAGCAGTTCTTC.

V gene TRBV11-2 combines with J gene TRBJ1-6; D call uncertain. The CDR3 totals 11 residues. The germline V and J ends were trimmed by 1 base and 9 bases, with 1 base remaining between them. Germline-derived CDR1 and CDR2 are SGHAT and FQNNGV. The CDR3: CASSLGSPLHF. DNA of the CDR3: TGTGCCAGCAGCTTAGGTTCACCCCTCCACTTT.

This sequence joins TRBV7-2 and TRBJ1-5, with D possibly matching TRBD1 (5 bases). This CDR3 is built from 15 residues. V dropped 5 bases and J dropped 1 base, with 12 bases sitting between them. Germline assignment: CDR1 SGHTA and CDR2 FQGNSA. The CDR3 region is CASSPMGESNQPQHF. The DNA of the CDR3 is TGTGCCAGCAGCCCGATGGGGGAGAGCAATCAGCCCCAGCATTTT.

This clone was counted between two and nine times. V and J are TRBV11-2 and TRBJ2-1; 7 bases map to TRBD2. CDR3 length: 15 amino acids. J lost 5 bases, V lost 5 bases, and 9 bases had no gene match. The V gene's germline CDR1 is SGHAT and CDR2 FQNNGV. In DNA form, the CDR3 reads TGTGCCAGCAGCGCTGGGGGGGGGAGAAACAATGAGCAGTTCTTC. It codes for CASSAGGGRNNEQFF.

The chain has TRBV9 and TRBJ2-7; 8 bases agree with TRBD1. Germline CDR1 and CDR2: SGDLS and YYNGEE. Germline trimming cut 0 bases from V and 2 bases from J; bases unmatched to any gene: 1. This CDR3 comprises 14 residues. The DNA of the CDR3 is TGTGCCAGCAGCGTAGGACAGGGGACCTACGAGCAGTACTTC. Its translation is CASSVGQGTYEQYF.

J is TRBJ1-6 and V is TRBV6-2 or TRBV6-3; unclear D gene. V shed 5 bases and J shed 7 bases, with 12 bases lying between them. The CDR3 contains 14 residues. Looked up from germline, CDR1 is MNHEY and CDR2 is SVGEGT. The CDR3: CASSLRVGNSPLHF. In nucleotides, the CDR3 is TGTGCCAGCAGTCTCCGGGTTGGGAATTCACCCCTCCACTTT.

The CDR3 bases are TGTGCCAGCAGCAGTGAAAAACTGTTTTTT. Translating gives CASSSEKLFF. This sequence joins TRBV3-1 (or the pseudogene TRBV3-2) and TRBJ1-4; unclear D gene. CDR3 length equals 10 residues. Germline V CDR1 and CDR2: LGHDT, YNNKEL (reference sequence). V was shortened by 5 bases and J by 7 bases, with 2 bases between the two germline ends.

The chain carries TRBV30 and TRBJ2-5; perhaps TRBD2 as D (5 bases). Germline assignment: CDR1 GTSNPN and CDR2 SVGIG (reference sequence). The CDR3 loop spans 14 amino acids. Trimming pared 5 bases from V and 2 bases from J, leaving 15 bases between. For the CDR3, the DNA is TGTGCCTGGCGCAAAGCGGCTAGACAAGAGACCCAGTACTTC. It is translated as CAWRKAARQETQYF.

The chain couples TRBV4-1 to TRBJ2-4; D is uncertain. With 1 base removed from V and 7 bases from J, the gap between germline ends came to 14 bases. This CDR3 spans 15 amino acids. The germline V gene has CDR1 MGHRA and CDR2 YSYEKL. CDR3 amino acids: CASSQVSGSSNIQYF. The CDR3 coding sequence is TGCGCCAGCAGCCAAGTTTCCGGGTCCTCGAACATTCAGTACTTC.

This clone was seen a few times. V gene TRBV6-5 combines with J gene TRBJ1-4; maybe TRBD1 (5 bases). With 0 bases removed from V and 8 bases from J, the gap between germline ends came to 10 bases. Germline values: CDR1 MNHEY, CDR2 SVGAGI. This CDR3 is 14 amino acids long. CDR3 DNA: TGTGCCAGCAGTTACTCGGGGGTTTACGAAAAACTGTTTTTT. It is translated as CASSYSGVYEKLFF.

The V call is TRBV29-1, the J call TRBJ1-2; TRBD1 matches at 7 bases. Germline CDR1 and CDR2: SQVTM and ANQGSEA. There are 11 residues in the CDR3. After removal of 3 bases from V and 5 bases from J, the junction contained 0 bases not matched to a gene. The CDR3 sequence: CSVDRGYGYTF. CDR3 DNA sequence: TGCAGCGTTGACAGGGGGTATGGCTACACCTTC.

With respect to this clone: A junction end diverges from the germline sequence, so it may reflect a read error. The gene calls are TRBV12-3 or TRBV12-4 and TRBJ2-7, with TRBD1 matching over 8 bases. CDR3 length: 13 amino acids. In DNA, the CDR3 is TGTGCAAGTGGACAGGGATTCTCCTTCGAGCAGTACTTC. The encoded protein is CASGQGFSFEQYF.

The V and J genes are TRBV7-6 and TRBJ2-5; 7 bases fit TRBD2. CDR3 size: 15 residues. The junction had 5 bases not matched to a gene; V was cut back by 3 bases and J by 1 base. CDR1 is SGHVS and CDR2 is FNYEAQ in the germline V gene. CDR3 coding DNA: TGTGCCAGCAGCTTCGGGGGGTCGGTCCAAGAGACCCAGTACTTC. Residues: CASSFGGSVQETQYF.